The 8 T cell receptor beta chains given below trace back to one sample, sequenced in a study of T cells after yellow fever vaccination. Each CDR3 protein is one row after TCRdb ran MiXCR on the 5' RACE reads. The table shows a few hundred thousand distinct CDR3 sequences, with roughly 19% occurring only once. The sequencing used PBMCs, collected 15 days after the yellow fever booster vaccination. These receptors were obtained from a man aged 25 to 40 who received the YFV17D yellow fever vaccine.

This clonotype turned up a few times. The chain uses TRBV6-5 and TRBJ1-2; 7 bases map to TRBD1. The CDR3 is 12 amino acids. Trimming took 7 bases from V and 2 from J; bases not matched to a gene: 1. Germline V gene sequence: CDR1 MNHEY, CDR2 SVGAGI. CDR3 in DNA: TGTGCCAGCAACAGGGGCAACTATGGCTACACCTTC. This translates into CASNRGNYGYTF.

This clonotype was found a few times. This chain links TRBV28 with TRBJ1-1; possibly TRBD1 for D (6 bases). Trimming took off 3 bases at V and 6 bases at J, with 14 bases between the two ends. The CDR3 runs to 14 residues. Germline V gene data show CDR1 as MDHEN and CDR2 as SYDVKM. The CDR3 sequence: CASSFPQGKAEAFF. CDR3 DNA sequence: TGTGCCAGCAGTTTCCCCCAGGGGAAAGCTGAAGCTTTCTTT.

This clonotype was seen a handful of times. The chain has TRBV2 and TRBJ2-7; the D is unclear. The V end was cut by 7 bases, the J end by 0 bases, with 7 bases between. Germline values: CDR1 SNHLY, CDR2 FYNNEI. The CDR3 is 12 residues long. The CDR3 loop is CASIMSSYEQYF. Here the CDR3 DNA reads TGTGCCAGCATTATGAGCTCCTACGAGCAGTACTTC.

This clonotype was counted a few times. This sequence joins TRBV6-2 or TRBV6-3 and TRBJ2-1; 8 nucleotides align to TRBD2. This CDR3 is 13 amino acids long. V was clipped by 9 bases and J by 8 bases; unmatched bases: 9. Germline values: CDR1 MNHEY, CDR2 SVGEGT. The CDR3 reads CASVAGGADEQFF. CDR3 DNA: TGTGCCAGTGTTGCGGGGGGCGCGGATGAGCAGTTCTTC.

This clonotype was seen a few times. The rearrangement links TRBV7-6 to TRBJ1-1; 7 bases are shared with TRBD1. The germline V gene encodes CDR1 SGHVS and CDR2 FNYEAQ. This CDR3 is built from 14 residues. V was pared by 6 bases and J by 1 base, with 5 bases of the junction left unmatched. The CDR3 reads CASRAGTENTEAFF. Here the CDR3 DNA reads TGTGCCAGCAGAGCCGGGACAGAGAACACTGAAGCTTTCTTT.

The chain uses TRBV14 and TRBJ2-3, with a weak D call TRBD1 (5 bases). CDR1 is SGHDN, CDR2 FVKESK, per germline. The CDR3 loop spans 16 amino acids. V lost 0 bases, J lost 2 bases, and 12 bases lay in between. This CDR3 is CASSQDQGANTDTQYF. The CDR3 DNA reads TGTGCCAGCAGCCAAGATCAAGGGGCCAACACAGATACGCAGTATTTT.

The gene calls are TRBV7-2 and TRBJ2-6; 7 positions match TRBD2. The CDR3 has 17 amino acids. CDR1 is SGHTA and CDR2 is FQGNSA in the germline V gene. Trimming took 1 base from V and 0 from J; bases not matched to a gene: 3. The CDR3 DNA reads TGTGCCAGCAGCTTAGTGGCTAGCGGCTCTGGGGCCAACGTCCTGACTTTC. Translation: CASSLVASGSGANVLTF.

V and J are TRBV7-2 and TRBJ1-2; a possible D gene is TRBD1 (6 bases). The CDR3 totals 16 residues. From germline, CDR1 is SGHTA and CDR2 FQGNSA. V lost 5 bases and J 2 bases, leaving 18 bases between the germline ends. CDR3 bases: TGTGCCAGCAGCCCAGGTGGCGGGGGCTTGAACTATGGCTACACCTTC. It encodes CASSPGGGGLNYGYTF.